The rows below give T cell receptor beta chains drawn from one sample of a study of T cell responses to AZD1222 COVID-19 vaccine. Sequencing used immunoSEQ multiplex PCR; TCRdb keeps in-frame clones, though not all of them. The sample includes some 150,000 clones, roughly 88% seen only once; the top ten take about 14%. This sample comprised peripheral blood, obtained on day 0 of AZD1222 vaccination. The receptors derive from an adult in good health. Each CDR3 is given with its conserved first and last residue. Fields, in order: D gene, clone size, J gene, V gene, CDR3 protein, CDR3 DNA. D genes are given only for firm matches. Not all rows give a size; the values are once, few, many and, for expanded clones, a class.

NA | NA | TRBJ2-7 | TRBV6-4 | CASSQAYEQYF | TGTGCCAGCAGTCAAGCCTACGAGCAGTACTTC
NA | NA | TRBJ1-1 | TRBV5-4 | CASSLAGLGRTEAFF | TGTGCCAGCAGCTTGGCCGGGTTGGGAAGAACTGAAGCTTTCTTT
NA | NA | TRBJ1-2 | TRBV19 | CASSRSDSNYGYTF | TGTGCCAGTAGCCGGTCGGACAGTAACTATGGCTACACCTTC
NA | NA | TRBJ2-3 | TRBV6-5 | CASSYADTQYF | TGTGCCAGCAGTTACGCGGATACGCAGTATTTT
NA | NA | TRBJ2-7 | TRBV27 | CASSQQVYGYEQYF | TGTGCCAGCTCCCAACAGGTTTATGGTTACGAGCAGTACTTC
TRBD1 | once | TRBJ1-1 | TRBV10-3 | CAISRTGMDTEAFF | TGTGCCATCAGTCGGACAGGGATGGACACTGAAGCTTTCTTT
NA | NA | TRBJ2-7 | TRBV7-2 | CASSLVLWSGGQNYEQYF | TGTGCCAGCAGCTTAGTCCTTTGGTCGGGCGGGCAGAACTACGAGCAGTACTTC
NA | few | TRBJ2-2 | TRBV29-1 | CSVPRRGNTGELFF | TGCAGCGTGCCCCGGCGGGGGAACACCGGGGAGCTGTTTTTT
NA | NA | TRBJ1-5 | TRBV19 | CASSSTWGQPQHF | TGTGCCAGTAGCTCAACGTGGGGGCAGCCCCAGCATTTT
NA | few | TRBJ1-5 | TRBV5-6 | CASSLLQPQHF | TGTGCCAGCAGCCTGTTGCAGCCCCAGCATTTT
NA | once | TRBJ1-5 | TRBV9 | CASSASPLSNQPQHF | TGTGCCAGCAGCGCTAGCCCCTTGAGCAATCAGCCCCAGCATTTT
NA | NA | TRBJ1-1 | TRBV18 | CASSPGLDKNTEAFF | TGTGCCAGCTCACCAGGACTTGATAAGAACACTGAAGCTTTCTTT
NA | NA | TRBJ2-1 | TRBV11-3 | CASSLGSARANEQFF | TGTGCCAGCAGCTTAGGGTCCGCTCGGGCAAATGAGCAGTTCTTC
NA | NA | TRBJ2-1 | TRBV7-3 | CASSLGLTNGKQFF | TGTGCCAGCAGCTTGGGACTCACCAATGGCAAGCAGTTCTTC
NA | NA | TRBJ2-7 | TRBV9 | CASSVLPGVSYEQYF | TGTGCCAGCAGCGTATTACCCGGCGTCTCCTACGAGCAGTACTTC
NA | NA | TRBJ1-5 | TRBV10-3 | CAISPGLLGNQPQHF | TGTGCCATCAGTCCGGGTCTACTAGGCAATCAGCCCCAGCATTTT
NA | NA | TRBJ1-2 | TRBV28 | CATTFDRLGYGYTF | TGTGCCACCACATTCGACAGGCTCGGGTATGGCTACACCTTC
TRBD1 | NA | TRBJ1-4 | TRBV5-4 | CASSKQGAVEKLFF | TGTGCCAGCAGCAAACAGGGGGCTGTTGAAAAACTGTTTTTT